The T cell receptor (beta chain) described here comes from a study of blood T cell repertoires in COVID-19. Study summary: Sources were T cells, B-cell-depleted T cells, or PBMCs; the material itself was cDNA or gDNA.

CDR1 and CDR2 from the germline V gene are SGHNT and YYREEE (reference sequence). Trimming cost V 2 bases and J 8 bases, with 18 bases left between them. This CDR3 has 15 amino acids. The method was immunoSEQ multiplex PCR; TCRdb's version includes in-frame clones alone and lacks a portion of them. Of around 250,000 clones in the sample, around four fifths are singletons; the top ten hold about 15%. This chain links TRBV5-4 with TRBJ2-3, with a weak D call TRBD1 (6 bases). The clonotype was recovered from a man aged 40-49 years who had recovered from COVID-19. The sequenced sample was PBMCs or T cells enriched from blood (not recorded which). The CDR3 sequence: CASSFAGEVGGTQYF. The CDR3 region has the DNA TGTGCCAGCAGCTTCGCAGGGGAAGTAGGGGGTACGCAGTATTTT.